This T cell receptor beta chain was captured in a study of shared clonotypes between healthy human individuals. Study overall: The people who gave samples were two women and a few men aged 18 to 49.

CDR3 length: 15 amino acids. Germline V CDR1 and CDR2: SGHTA, FQGTGA. The V and J ends lost 5 bases and 2 bases respectively, with 15 bases between them. Execution of the assay was at deep level. For each subset, genomic DNA was distributed in equal portions over several immunoSEQ plates. Authors' processing steps: For the immunoSEQ data, sequences were junction-only without quality scores, so filtering differed. Here immunoSEQ multiplex PCR was the method, and the copy in TCRdb shows in-frame clones only, minus some. From that table come the V and J calls and clone size; the DNA was used to work out D and trimming. This table has some 1,900,000 clones, about 94% appearing once. Naive-designated CD8 cells lacked CD45RO, were positively enriched for CCR7, and omitted terminally differentiated effector memory CD45RA+ cells.

The receptor was derived from a man aged 18 to 29 in good health. Specimen: naive CD8+ T cells sorted from blood. The rearrangement joins TRBV7-3 to TRBJ1-2; a weak D match, TRBD1 (5 bases). For the CDR3, the DNA is TGTGCCAGCAGCCCCTATCCCGGGGCAAACTATGGCTACACCTTC. It is translated as CASSPYPGANYGYTF. The variable domain in full, completed from reference TRBV7-3 and TRBJ1-2, reads GAGVSQTPSNKVTEKGKYVELRCDPISGHTALYWYRQSLGQGPEFLIYFQGTGAADDSGLPNDRFFAVRPEGSVSTLKIQRTERGDSAVYLCASSPYPGANYGYTFGSGTRLTVV.